This T cell receptor (beta chain) was observed in a study of read filtering for tumor transcriptome and immune sequencing (dated by TCRdb to 2018 to 2020). Regarding the study in general: The cohort had 17 male and 14 female patients with a mean age of about 66 years, ranging from roughly 45 to 90. By revised international staging, roughly eight patients were R-ISS I, 15 to 20 were R-ISS II and roughly seven were R-ISS III. One main goal was a read-filtering strategy for immune repertoire data, in particular deciding whether clonotypes backed by only one read should be removed. Using the same bone marrow samples, the study compared TCR repertoires obtained by targeted immune repertoire sequencing with those obtained by bulk whole-transcriptome sequencing. After DNase treatment, whole-transcriptome libraries were prepared with the TruSeq RNA Access Library Prep Kit. TCR-region mapped reads per sample ranged from about 3.5 to 11 million with IR-seq versus only about 85 to 1273 with RNA-seq.

Bone marrow was sampled from every patient at the time of active disease. Ficoll-Hypaque density gradient centrifugation was used to isolate the bone marrow mononuclear cells. To remove myeloma plasma cells, the cells were labeled with CD138 magnetic microbeads on a MACS separator, and CD138-negative cells were then collected by negative selection. Flow cytometry with CD138 antibodies on an Attune NxT was used to check how pure the isolated cells were. Total RNA was extracted using TRIzol reagent and was quantified on a NanoDrop spectrophotometer. Paired RNA-seq and IR-seq were performed on each patient's CD138-negative bone marrow sample. The germline V gene provides CDR1 SQVTM and CDR2 ANQGSEA. Counted from cysteine to phenylalanine, this CDR3 has 12 amino acids. Kept here is only the CDR3 DNA, which spans 36 bases and is read in frame from base 1. Trimming takes 2 bases off V and 8 bases off J; junction bases not matched to a gene: 3.

This clonotype has ten or more counts. Its recognized antigen is unknown. No qualities accompany the bases; no much larger clone lies one base away. Broader findings and caveats from the paper: Clonotypes were captured by IR-seq at much higher depth and more reliably than by RNA-seq, and smaller IR-seq throughput was sufficient for identification of most shared clonotypes. The sorted CD138-negative fraction was a mixed bone marrow immune population, not purified T cells. Single-read clonotypes made up about 81.9% of clonotypes but roughly 3.5% of total reads in IR-seq, and about three quarters of clonotypes and 44.6% of reads in RNA-seq. The correlation between IR-seq and RNA-seq shared clonotype proportions rose when single-read clonotypes were removed.

Starting from roughly 370 ng RNA, TCR libraries were constructed with the Immunoverse kit using molecular barcoded adaptors that cover the alpha/delta and beta/gamma chains. The same RNA used for transcriptome sequencing was used for TCR library preparation. Sequencing of TCR libraries was carried out on an Illumina HiSeq 4000 with 2 x 150 cycles. On the authors' methods: MiXCR aligned TCR reads to human V, D, J and C references and assembled the aligned reads into CDR3 clonotypes, with quality filtering and error correction included. The tcR package in R was used for analysis of clonotype counts and gene usage diversity. For inspection of raw mapping reads, RNA-seq reads were mapped by STAR aligner version 2.5.3a onto GRCh37 of the human genome. To test how sequencing depth affected the clonotypes detected, IR-seq fastq files were randomly downsampled with Seqtk 1.3. The public reads were reanalyzed by TCRdb: fastp trimming at Q25, MiXCR alignment, in-frame beta chains only. Here each entry gathers all rows of one CDR3 protein and keeps the most common genes and DNA. The V and J calls and clone size are TCRdb's, not the authors'. The sample contains 15,000 to 20,000 distinct CDR3 sequences, around 21% of them found a single time. In total, the top ten clones hold 24% of the sample.

Recombination connected TRBV29-1 to TRBJ2-1; TRBD2 aligns with 7 central bases. The sequence derives from a donor at least 40 years old with multiple myeloma. The sample consisted of a population of CD138-negative cells sorted from bone marrow. The cell subset or site label of this sample denotes: bone marrow mononuclear cells depleted of CD138+ plasma/myeloma cells by negative magnetic selection. Read as DNA, the sequence is TGCAGCGTTGAACTAGCGGTGTATGAGCAGTTCTTC. It encodes CSVELAVYEQFF.